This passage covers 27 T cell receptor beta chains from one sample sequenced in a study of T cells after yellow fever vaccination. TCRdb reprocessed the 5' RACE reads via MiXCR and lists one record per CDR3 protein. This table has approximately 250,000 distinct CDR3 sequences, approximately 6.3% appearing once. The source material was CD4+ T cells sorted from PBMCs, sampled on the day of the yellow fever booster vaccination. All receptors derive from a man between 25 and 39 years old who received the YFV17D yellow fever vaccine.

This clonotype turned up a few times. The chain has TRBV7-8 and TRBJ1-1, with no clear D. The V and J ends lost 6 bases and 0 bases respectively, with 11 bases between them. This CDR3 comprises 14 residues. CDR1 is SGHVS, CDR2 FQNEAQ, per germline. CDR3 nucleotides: TGTGCCAGCAGGAGTATCGGTTTGAACACTGAAGCTTTCTTT. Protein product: CASRSIGLNTEAFF.

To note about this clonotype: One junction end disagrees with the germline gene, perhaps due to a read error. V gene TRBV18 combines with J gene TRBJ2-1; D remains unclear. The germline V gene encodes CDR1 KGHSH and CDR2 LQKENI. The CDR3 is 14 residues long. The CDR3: CARSQSVGHAEQFF. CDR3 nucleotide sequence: TGTGCCCGCTCACAATCTGTAGGGCATGCTGAGCAGTTCTTC. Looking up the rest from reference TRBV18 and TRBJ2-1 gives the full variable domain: NAGVMQNPRHLVRRRGQEARLRCSPMKGHSHVYWYRQLPEEGLKFMVYLQKENIIDESGMPKERFSAEFPKEGPSILRIQQVVRGDSAAYFCARSQSVGHAEQFFGPGTRLTVL.

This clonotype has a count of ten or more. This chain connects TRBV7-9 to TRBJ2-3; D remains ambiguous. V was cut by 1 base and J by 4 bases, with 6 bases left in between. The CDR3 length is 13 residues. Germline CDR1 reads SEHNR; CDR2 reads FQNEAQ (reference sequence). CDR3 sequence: CASSLDAPDTQYF. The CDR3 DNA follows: TGTGCCAGCAGCTTAGACGCCCCAGATACGCAGTATTTT.

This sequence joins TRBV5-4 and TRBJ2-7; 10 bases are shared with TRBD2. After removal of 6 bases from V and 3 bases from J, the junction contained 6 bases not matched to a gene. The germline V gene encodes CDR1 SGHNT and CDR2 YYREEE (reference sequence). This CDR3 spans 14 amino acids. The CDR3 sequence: CASTNRTSGYEQYF. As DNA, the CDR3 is TGTGCCAGCACCAACCGGACTAGCGGCTACGAGCAGTACTTC.

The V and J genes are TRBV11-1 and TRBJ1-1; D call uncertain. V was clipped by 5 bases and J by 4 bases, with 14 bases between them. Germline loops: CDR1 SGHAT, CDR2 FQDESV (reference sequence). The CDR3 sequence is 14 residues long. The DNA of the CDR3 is TGTGCCAGCAGCCCGCAGCACCTTAGCACTGAAGCTTTCTTT. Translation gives CASSPQHLSTEAFF.

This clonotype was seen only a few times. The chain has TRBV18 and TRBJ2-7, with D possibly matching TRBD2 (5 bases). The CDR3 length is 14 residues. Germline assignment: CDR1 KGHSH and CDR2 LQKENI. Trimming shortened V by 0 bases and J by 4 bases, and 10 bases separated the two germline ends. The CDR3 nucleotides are TGTGCCAGCTCACCACCGGACCGGAGGTACGAGCAGTACTTC. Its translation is CASSPPDRRYEQYF.

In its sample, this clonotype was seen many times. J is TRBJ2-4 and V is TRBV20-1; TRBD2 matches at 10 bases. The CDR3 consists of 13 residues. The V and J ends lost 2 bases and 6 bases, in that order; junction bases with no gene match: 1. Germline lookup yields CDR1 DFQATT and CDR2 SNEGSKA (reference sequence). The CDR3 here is CSARRLAGNIQYF. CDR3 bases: TGCAGTGCTAGAAGACTAGCGGGAAACATTCAGTACTTC.

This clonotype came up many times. In nucleotides, the CDR3 is TGCAGTGCGGGCGGGGGACTAGCTCCCGAGCAGTACTTC. Residues: CSAGGGLAPEQYF. The chain has TRBV20-1 and TRBJ2-7; 9 bases map to TRBD2. This CDR3 is 13 amino acids long. V lost 6 bases to trimming and J lost 6 bases; unmatched junction nucleotides: 9. The germline gives CDR1 DFQATT, CDR2 SNEGSKA (reference sequence).

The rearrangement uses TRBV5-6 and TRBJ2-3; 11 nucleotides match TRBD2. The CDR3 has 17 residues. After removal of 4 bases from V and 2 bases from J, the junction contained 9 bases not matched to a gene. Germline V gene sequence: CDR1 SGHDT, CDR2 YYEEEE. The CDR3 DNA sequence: TGTGCCAGCAGCATGATAGGACTAGCGGGTTCCACAGATACGCAGTATTTT. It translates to CASSMIGLAGSTDTQYF.

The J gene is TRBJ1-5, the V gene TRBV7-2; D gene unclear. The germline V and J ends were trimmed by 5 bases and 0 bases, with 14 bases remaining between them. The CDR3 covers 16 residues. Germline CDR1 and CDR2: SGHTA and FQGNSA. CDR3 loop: CASSHAPGNSNQPQHF. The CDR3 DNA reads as TGTGCCAGCAGCCACGCTCCGGGGAATAGCAATCAGCCCCAGCATTTT.

CDR3: CASISLLGIYNEQFF. CDR3 DNA sequence: TGTGCCAGCATCTCCTTGCTGGGGATCTACAATGAGCAGTTCTTC. The chain employs TRBV7-2 and TRBJ2-1; D not certain. Trimming removed 7 bases from V and 3 bases from J, with 16 bases in between. Germline CDR1 and CDR2: SGHTA and FQGNSA. CDR3 length equals 15 residues. Together with reference TRBV7-2 and TRBJ2-1, the CDR3 gives the full variable domain: GAGVSQSPSNKVTEKGKDVELRCDPISGHTALYWYRQSLGQGLEFLIYFQGNSAPDKSGLPSDRFSAERTGGSVSTLTIQRTQQEDSAVYLCASISLLGIYNEQFFGPGTRLTVL.

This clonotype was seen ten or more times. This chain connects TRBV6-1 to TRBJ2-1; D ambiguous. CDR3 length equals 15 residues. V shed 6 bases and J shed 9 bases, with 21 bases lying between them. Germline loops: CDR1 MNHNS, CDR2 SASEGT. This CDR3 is CASRAGPARFGEQFF. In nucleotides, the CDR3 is TGTGCCAGCAGGGCCGGGCCCGCTAGATTCGGTGAGCAGTTCTTC.

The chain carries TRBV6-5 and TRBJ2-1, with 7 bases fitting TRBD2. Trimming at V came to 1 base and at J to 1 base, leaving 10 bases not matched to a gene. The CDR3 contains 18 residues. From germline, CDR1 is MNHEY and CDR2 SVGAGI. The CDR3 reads CASSYFPWTRESYNEQFF. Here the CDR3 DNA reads TGTGCCAGCAGTTACTTTCCTTGGACTAGAGAATCCTACAATGAGCAGTTCTTC.

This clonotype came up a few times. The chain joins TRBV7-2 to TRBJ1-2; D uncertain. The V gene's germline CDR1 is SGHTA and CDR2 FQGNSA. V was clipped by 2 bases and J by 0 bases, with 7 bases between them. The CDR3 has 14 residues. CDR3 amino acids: CASSLQSSNYGYTF. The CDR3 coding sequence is TGTGCCAGCAGCTTACAATCATCTAACTATGGCTACACCTTC.

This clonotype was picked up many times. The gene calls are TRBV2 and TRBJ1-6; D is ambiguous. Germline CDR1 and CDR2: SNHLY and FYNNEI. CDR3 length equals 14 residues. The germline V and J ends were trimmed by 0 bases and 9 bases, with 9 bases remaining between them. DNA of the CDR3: TGTGCCAGCAGTGAAGCGCTACGGAGTTCACCCCTCCACTTT. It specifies CASSEALRSSPLHF.

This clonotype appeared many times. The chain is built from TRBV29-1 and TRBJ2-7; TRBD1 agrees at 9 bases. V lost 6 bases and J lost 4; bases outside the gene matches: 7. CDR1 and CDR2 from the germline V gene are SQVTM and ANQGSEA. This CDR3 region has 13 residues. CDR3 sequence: CSVGGQGLYEQYF. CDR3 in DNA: TGCAGCGTCGGGGGACAGGGATTGTACGAGCAGTACTTC.

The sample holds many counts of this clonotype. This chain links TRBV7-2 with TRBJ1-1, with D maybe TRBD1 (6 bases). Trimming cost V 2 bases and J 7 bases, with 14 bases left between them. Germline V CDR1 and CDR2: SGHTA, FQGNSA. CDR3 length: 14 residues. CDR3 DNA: TGTGCCAGCAGCTTAAATCTCTGGGGGCTTGAAGCTTTCTTT. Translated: CASSLNLWGLEAFF.

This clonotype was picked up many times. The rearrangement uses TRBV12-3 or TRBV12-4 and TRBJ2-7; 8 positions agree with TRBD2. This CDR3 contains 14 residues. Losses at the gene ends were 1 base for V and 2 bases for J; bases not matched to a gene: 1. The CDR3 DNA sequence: TGTGCCAGCAGTTTAGTCGGGGGGGCCTACGAGCAGTACTTC. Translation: CASSLVGGAYEQYF.

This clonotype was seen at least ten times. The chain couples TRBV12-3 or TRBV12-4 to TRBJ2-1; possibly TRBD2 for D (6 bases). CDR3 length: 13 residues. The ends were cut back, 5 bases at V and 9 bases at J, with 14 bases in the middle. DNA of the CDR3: TGTGCCAGCAGTCCCTCGCGGGAAGGTGAGCAGTTCTTC. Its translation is CASSPSREGEQFF.

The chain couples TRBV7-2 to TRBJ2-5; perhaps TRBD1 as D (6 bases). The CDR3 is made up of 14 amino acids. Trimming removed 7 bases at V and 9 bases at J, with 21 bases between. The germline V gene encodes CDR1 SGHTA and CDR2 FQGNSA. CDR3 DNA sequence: TGTGCCAGCAACATCCCATTGGCAGGGACACCCCAGTACTTC. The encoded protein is CASNIPLAGTPQYF.

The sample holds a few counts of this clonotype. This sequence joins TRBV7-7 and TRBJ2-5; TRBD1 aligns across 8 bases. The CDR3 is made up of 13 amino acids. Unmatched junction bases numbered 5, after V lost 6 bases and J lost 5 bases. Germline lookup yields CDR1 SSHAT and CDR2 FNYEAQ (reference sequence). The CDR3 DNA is TGTGCCAGCAGTACAGGGGGAGCGGAGACCCAGTACTTC. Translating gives CASSTGGAETQYF.

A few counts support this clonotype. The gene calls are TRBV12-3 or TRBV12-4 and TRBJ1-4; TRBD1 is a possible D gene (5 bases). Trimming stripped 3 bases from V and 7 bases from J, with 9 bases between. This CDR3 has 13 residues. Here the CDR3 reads CASSFGAAEKLFF. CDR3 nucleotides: TGTGCCAGCAGTTTTGGGGCGGCTGAAAAACTGTTTTTT.

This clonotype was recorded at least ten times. The CDR3 sequence is CASSQDPPSGGRDTQYF. The CDR3 DNA is TGTGCCAGCAGCCAAGATCCCCCTAGCGGAGGGAGAGATACGCAGTATTTT. This chain uses TRBV4-2 with TRBJ2-3; 7 nucleotides line up with TRBD2. The V gene end was trimmed by 0 bases and the J gene end by 5 bases; junction bases not matched to a gene: 11. The germline gives CDR1 LGHNA, CDR2 YNFKEQ. The CDR3 sequence is 17 residues long.

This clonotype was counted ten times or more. The CDR3: CASSLALGDGYGYTF. CDR3 in DNA: TGCGCCAGCAGCTTGGCCTTGGGGGACGGCTATGGCTACACCTTC. This rearrangement joins TRBV5-1 to TRBJ1-2, with D possibly matching TRBD1 (5 bases). The CDR3 spans 15 residues. CDR1 is SGHRS, CDR2 YFSETQ, per germline. The ends were cut back, 0 bases at V and 4 bases at J, with 13 bases in the middle.

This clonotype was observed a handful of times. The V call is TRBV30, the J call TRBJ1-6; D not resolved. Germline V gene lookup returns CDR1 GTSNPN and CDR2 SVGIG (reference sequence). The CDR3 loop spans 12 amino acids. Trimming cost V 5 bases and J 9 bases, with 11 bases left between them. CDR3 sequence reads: CAWDLTRSPLHF. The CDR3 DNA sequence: TGTGCCTGGGACCTGACGCGTTCACCCCTCCACTTT.

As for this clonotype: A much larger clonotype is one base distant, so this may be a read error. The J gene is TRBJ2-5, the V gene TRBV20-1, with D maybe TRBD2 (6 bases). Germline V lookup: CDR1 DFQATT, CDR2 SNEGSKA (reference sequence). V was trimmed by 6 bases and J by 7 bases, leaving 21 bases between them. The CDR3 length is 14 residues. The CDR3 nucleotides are TGCAGTGCACCAACTAGCAGGAGTGTTGGGACCCAGTACTTC. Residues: CSAPTSRSVGTQYF.

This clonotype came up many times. CDR3 nucleotide sequence: TGCAGCGTTGAAACAGCCAACCACGAGCAGTACTTC. Translated, it gives CSVETANHEQYF. The chain joins TRBV29-1 to TRBJ2-7, with D uncertain. V was pared by 2 bases and J by 5 bases, with 10 bases between. From germline, CDR1 is SQVTM and CDR2 ANQGSEA. The CDR3 consists of 12 residues.